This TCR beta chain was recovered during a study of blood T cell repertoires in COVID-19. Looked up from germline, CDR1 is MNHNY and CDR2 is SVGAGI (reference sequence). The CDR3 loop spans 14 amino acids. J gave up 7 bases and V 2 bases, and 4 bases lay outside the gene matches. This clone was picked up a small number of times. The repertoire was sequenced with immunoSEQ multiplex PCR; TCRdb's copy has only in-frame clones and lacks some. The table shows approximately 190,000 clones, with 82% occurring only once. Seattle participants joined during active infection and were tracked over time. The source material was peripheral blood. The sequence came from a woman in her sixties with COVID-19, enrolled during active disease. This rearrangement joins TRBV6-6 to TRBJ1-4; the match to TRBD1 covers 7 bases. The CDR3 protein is CASSYRQGVEKLFF. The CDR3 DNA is TGTGCCAGCAGTTACAGACAGGGAGTTGAAAAACTGTTTTTT.